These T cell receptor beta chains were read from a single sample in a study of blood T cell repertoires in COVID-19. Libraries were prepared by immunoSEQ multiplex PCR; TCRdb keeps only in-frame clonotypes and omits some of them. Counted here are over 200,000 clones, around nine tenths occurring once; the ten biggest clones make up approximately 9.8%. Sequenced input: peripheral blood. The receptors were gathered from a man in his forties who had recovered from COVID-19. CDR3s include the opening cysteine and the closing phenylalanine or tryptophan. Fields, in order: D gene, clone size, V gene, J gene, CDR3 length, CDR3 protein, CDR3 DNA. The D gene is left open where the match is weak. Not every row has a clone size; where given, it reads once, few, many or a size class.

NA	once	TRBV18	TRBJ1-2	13	CASSLTEDYGYTF	TGTGCCAGCTCACTGACAGAGGACTATGGCTACACCTTC
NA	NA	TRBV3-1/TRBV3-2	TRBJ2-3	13	CATRRGSTDTQYF	TGTGCCACCCGGAGGGGATCCACAGATACGCAGTATTTT
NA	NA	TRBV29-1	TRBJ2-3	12	CSAIEGTDTQYF	TGCAGCGCCATAGAAGGCACAGATACGCAGTATTTT
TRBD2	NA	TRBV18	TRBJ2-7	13	CASSPPGGYEQYF	TGTGCCAGCTCACCCCCGGGGGGCTACGAGCAGTACTTC
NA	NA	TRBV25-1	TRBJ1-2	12	CASRGGAAGYTF	TGTGCCAGCCGGGGGGGGGCAGCTGGCTACACCTTC
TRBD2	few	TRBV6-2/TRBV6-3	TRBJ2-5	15	CASSYRTSGQETQYF	TGTGCCAGCAGTTACCGGACTAGCGGACAAGAGACCCAGTACTTC
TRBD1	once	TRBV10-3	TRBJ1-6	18	CAISARDSQAGYNSPLHF	TGTGCCATCAGTGCGCGGGACAGCCAGGCTGGGTATAATTCACCCCTCCACTTT
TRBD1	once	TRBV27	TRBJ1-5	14	CASRTGTVNQPQHF	TGTGCCAGCAGGACAGGGACTGTCAATCAGCCCCAGCATTTT
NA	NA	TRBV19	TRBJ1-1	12	CASSFQNTEAFF	TGTGCCAGTAGTTTCCAAAACACTGAAGCTTTCTTT
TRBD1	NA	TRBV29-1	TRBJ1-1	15	CSVEGGGRGSTEAFF	TGCAGCGTTGAAGGAGGGGGCAGGGGGAGCACTGAAGCTTTCTTT
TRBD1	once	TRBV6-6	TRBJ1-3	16	CASSPTPPGQGNTIYF	TGTGCCAGCAGCCCTACACCTCCGGGACAGGGAAACACCATATATTTT
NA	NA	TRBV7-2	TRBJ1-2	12	CASSHPREGYTF	TGTGCCAGCAGCCACCCGAGGGAGGGCTACACCTTC